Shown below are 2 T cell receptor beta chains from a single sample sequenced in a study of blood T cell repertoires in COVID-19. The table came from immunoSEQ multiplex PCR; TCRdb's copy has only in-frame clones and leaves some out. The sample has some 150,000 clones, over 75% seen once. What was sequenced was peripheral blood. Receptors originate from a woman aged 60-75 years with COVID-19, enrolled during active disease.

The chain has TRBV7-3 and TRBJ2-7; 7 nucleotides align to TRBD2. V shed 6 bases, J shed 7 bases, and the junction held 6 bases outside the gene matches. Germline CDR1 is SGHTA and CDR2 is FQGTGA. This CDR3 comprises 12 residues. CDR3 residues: CASSFPGGEQYF. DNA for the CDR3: TGTGCCAGCAGTTTCCCGGGGGGTGAGCAGTACTTC.

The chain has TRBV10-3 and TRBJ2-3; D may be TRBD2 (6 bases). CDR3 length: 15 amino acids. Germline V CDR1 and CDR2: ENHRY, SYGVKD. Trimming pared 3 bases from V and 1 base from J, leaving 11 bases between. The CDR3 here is CAISDRGERTDTQYF. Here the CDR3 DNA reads TGTGCCATCAGTGATCGCGGGGAGCGCACAGATACGCAGTATTTT.